The 22 T cell receptor beta chains below all came from one sample that was sequenced in a study of read filtering for tumor transcriptome and immune sequencing. The library was built from about 400 ng RNA with molecular barcoded adaptors for alpha/delta and beta/gamma chains. Each CDR3 protein is one row after TCRdb ran MiXCR on the reads. The table records 40,000 or so distinct CDR3 sequences, around 15% of them present only once. Sequenced: a population of CD138-negative cells sorted from bone marrow. The receptors come from a donor aged 40 or older with multiple myeloma.

This CDR3 is CSAPLLAGSSYEQYF. In DNA, the CDR3 is TGCAGTGCACCACTACTAGCTGGTAGCTCCTACGAGCAGTACTTC. This chain uses TRBV20-1 with TRBJ2-7; tentatively, D is TRBD2 (6 bases). Trimming cost V 6 bases and J 0 bases, with 18 bases left between them. The CDR3 consists of 15 residues. Germline values: CDR1 DFQATT, CDR2 SNEGSKA (reference sequence).

The V gene is TRBV21-1, the J gene TRBJ2-3; TRBD2, as called in the table, went unchecked against the DNA. TRBV21-1 is classified as a pseudogene. This CDR3 comprises 15 residues. The CDR3 sequence is CASTETSGRRDTQYF. CDR3 nucleotides: TGTGCCAGCACCGAGACTAGCGGGAGGAGAGATACGCAGTATTTT.

This clonotype came up many times. The chain is built from TRBV29-1 and TRBJ2-7; TRBD2 aligns across 8 bases. CDR3 length equals 11 residues. Trimming took 6 bases from V and 6 from J; bases not matched to a gene: 4. CDR1 and CDR2 from the germline V gene are SQVTM and ANQGSEA. The CDR3 here is CSVKTSVEQYF. The CDR3 bases are TGCAGCGTGAAGACTAGCGTCGAGCAGTACTTC.

This clonotype was counted many times. V is TRBV7-9 and J is TRBJ2-1, with TRBD2 identical over 7 bases. This CDR3 is built from 13 residues. V gave up 5 bases and J gave up 10 bases; unmatched junction bases: 8. Germline values: CDR1 SEHNR, CDR2 FQNEAQ (reference sequence). Written as DNA, the CDR3 is TGTGCCAGCAGCCGTTTAGCGGGTACCGAGCAGTTCTTC. It encodes CASSRLAGTEQFF. The full variable domain, its missing parts supplied by reference TRBV7-9 and TRBJ2-1, is DTGVSQNPRHKITKRGQNVTFRCDPISEHNRLYWYRQTLGQGPEFLTYFQNEAQLEKSRLLSDRFSAERPKGSFSTLEIQRTEQGDSAMYLCASSRLAGTEQFFGPGTRLTVL.

This clonotype was seen ten or more times. The V and J genes are TRBV20-1 and TRBJ2-1, with 7 bases that match TRBD2. Germline V gene data show CDR1 as DFQATT and CDR2 as SNEGSKA (reference sequence). This CDR3 is 12 amino acids long. V trimming: 3 bases; J trimming: 5 bases; junction bases outside the gene matches: 1. In DNA form, the CDR3 reads TGCAGTGCTAGGGCGGGAGACAATGAGCAGTTCTTC. Its protein is CSARAGDNEQFF.

This chain links TRBV18 with TRBJ2-1; 7 bases are a match to TRBD1. The CDR3 is 15 amino acids. The V and J ends lost 2 bases and 2 bases, in that order; junction bases with no gene match: 3. The germline V gene encodes CDR1 KGHSH and CDR2 LQKENI. The CDR3 loop reads CASSPGDSTYNEQFF. CDR3 nucleotides: TGTGCCAGCTCACCAGGGGACAGTACCTACAATGAGCAGTTCTTC.

This clonotype was seen more than once but under ten times. The chain recombines TRBV27 with TRBJ2-1; TRBD1 matches at 8 bases. J gave up 6 bases and V 8 bases, and 0 bases lay outside the gene matches. The CDR3 runs 11 residues. Germline V gene lookup returns CDR1 MNHEY and CDR2 SMNVEV (reference sequence). The CDR3 DNA follows: TGTGCCAGCGGACAGGGCAATGAGCAGTTCTTC. The encoded protein is CASGQGNEQFF.

There are many counts of this clonotype. The chain combines TRBV7-3 with TRBJ2-2; 10 bases line up with TRBD1. This CDR3 spans 17 amino acids. CDR1 is SGHTA, CDR2 FQGTGA, per germline. The J segment lost 5 bases and the V segment lost 4 bases, leaving 10 bases of the junction unmatched. CDR3 DNA sequence: TGTGCCAGCAGCTCAACCCCCGGGACAGGGGAGACCGGGGAGCTGTTTTTT. It codes for CASSSTPGTGETGELFF.

This clonotype was recorded at least ten times. The chain employs TRBV6-5 and TRBJ2-7, with 8 bases matching TRBD1. Trimming at V came to 7 bases and at J to 4 bases, leaving 6 bases not matched to a gene. This CDR3 region has 13 residues. Germline values: CDR1 MNHEY, CDR2 SVGAGI. The CDR3: CASKLGQEYEQYF. CDR3 coding DNA: TGTGCCAGCAAACTGGGACAGGAGTACGAGCAGTACTTC.

Concerning this clonotype: This may arise from a read error, as a much more abundant clone is one base away. The chain uses TRBV27 and TRBJ1-6; a weak D match, TRBD1 (5 bases). Germline CDR1 is MNHEY and CDR2 is SMNVEV (reference sequence). Trimming left V 5 bases short and J 7 bases short, with 12 bases between. CDR3 length: 14 amino acids. In nucleotides, the CDR3 is TGTGCCAGCAGTCGTCCGGGACTGAATTCACCCCTCCACTTT. Protein product: CASSRPGLNSPLHF.

The table lists this clonotype with many counts. The CDR3 DNA is TGTGCCAGCAGTCTACAGGGAGGGGGCCAAGAGACCCAGTACTTC. Amino acids: CASSLQGGGQETQYF. V and J are TRBV28 and TRBJ2-5; a weak D match, TRBD2 (7 bases). The CDR3 runs to 15 residues. The germline V gene encodes CDR1 MDHEN and CDR2 SYDVKM. V was pared by 5 bases and J by 1 base, with 14 bases between.

About this clonotype: The junction differs from germline at one of its ends, possibly a read error. The chain joins TRBV6-5 to TRBJ2-2, with D possibly TRBD2 on 6 matching bases. Germline CDR1 reads MNHEY; CDR2 reads SVGAGI. CDR3 length: 13 residues. CDR3 in DNA: TGTGCCAGCAGGGCACCCATCACCGGGGGGCTGTTTTTT. Protein product: CASRAPITGGLFF.

Many counts were recorded for this clonotype. The gene calls are TRBV29-1 and TRBJ1-1, with D maybe TRBD1 (6 bases). Per the germline V gene, CDR1 is SQVTM and CDR2 is ANQGSEA. This CDR3 is built from 13 residues. Deletions cut 7 bases from V and 2 bases from J, with 14 bases between. The CDR3 reads CSAQDRSNTEAFF. DNA of the CDR3: TGCAGCGCACAGGACAGATCAAACACTGAAGCTTTCTTT.

In regard to this clonotype: A read error may explain this, as a much larger clone is one base away. J is TRBJ1-1 and V is TRBV4-1; no firm D call. This CDR3 is 13 amino acids long. CDR1 MGHRA and CDR2 YSYEKL come from the germline V gene. Trimming pared 1 base from V and 1 base from J, leaving 4 bases between. The CDR3 loop reads CASSQVPNTEAFF. The CDR3 region has the DNA TGCGCCAGCAGCCAAGTGCCGAACACTGAAGCTTTCTTT.

In this sample, this clonotype turned up many times. V gene TRBV20-1 combines with J gene TRBJ2-7; 10 nucleotides line up with TRBD2. The CDR3 consists of 15 residues. Germline CDR1 is DFQATT and CDR2 is SNEGSKA (reference sequence). J gave up 2 bases and V 0 bases, and 4 bases lay outside the gene matches. CDR3 sequence (DNA): TGCAGTGCTAGAGATTTTACTAGCGGGGCCTACGAGCAGTACTTC. It codes for CSARDFTSGAYEQYF.

This clonotype was recorded a few times. The rearrangement joins TRBV10-3 to TRBJ2-1; D gene uncertain. V lost 0 bases and J lost 0, with 12 bases in between. The CDR3 sequence is 17 residues long. The V gene's germline CDR1 is ENHRY and CDR2 SYGVKD. CDR3: CAISESRRISSYNEQFF. The CDR3 region has the DNA TGTGCCATCAGTGAGTCGAGGCGGATCAGCTCCTACAATGAGCAGTTCTTC.

J is TRBJ1-2 and V is TRBV5-4; D not certain. The V end was cut by 1 base, the J end by 2 bases, with 9 bases between. CDR1 SGHNT and CDR2 YYREEE come from the germline V gene (reference sequence). This CDR3 has 14 amino acids. CDR3 DNA: TGTGCCAGCAGCTTGCGTAGTGGGAACTATGGCTACACCTTC. Protein product: CASSLRSGNYGYTF.

This clonotype was found a few times. The chain recombines TRBV18 with TRBJ2-5; perhaps TRBD1 as D (6 bases). The CDR3 covers 13 residues. V lost 3 bases to trimming and J lost 5 bases, with 10 bases between them. Per germline, CDR1 KGHSH and CDR2 LQKENI. CDR3 sequence (DNA): TGTGCCAGCTCACCTACAGGGATGGAGACCCAGTACTTC. Amino acid sequence: CASSPTGMETQYF.

This clonotype was recorded many times. The gene calls are TRBV7-8 and TRBJ2-3; 9 bases fit TRBD2. V lost 5 bases, J lost 3 bases, and 15 bases stayed unmatched. Germline lookup yields CDR1 SGHVS and CDR2 FQNEAQ. The CDR3 is made up of 18 amino acids. The CDR3 DNA sequence: TGTGCCAGCAGCCCGCACCGTATAGCGGGAGTAGGTACAGATACGCAGTATTTT. It codes for CASSPHRIAGVGTDTQYF.

This clonotype was observed many times. A read error may account for a junction end that differs from germline. The chain couples TRBV7-7 to TRBJ2-5; D unclear. Germline V gives CDR1 SSHAT, CDR2 FNYEAQ (reference sequence). The CDR3 consists of 14 residues. CDR3 protein: CASSLGEGLETQYF. The DNA for the CDR3 is TGTGCTAGCAGCTTAGGTGAAGGTCTCGAGACCCAGTACTTC.

This clonotype was seen repeatedly, ten times or more. The chain combines TRBV6-2 or TRBV6-3 with TRBJ2-5, with no clear D. With 6 bases removed from V and 1 base from J, the gap between germline ends came to 9 bases. The CDR3 has 13 residues. Germline-derived CDR1 and CDR2 are MNHEY and SVGEGT. This CDR3 reads CASRERFQETQYF. The CDR3 DNA reads TGTGCCAGCAGAGAGAGGTTCCAAGAGACCCAGTACTTC.

This clonotype was observed at least ten times. The chain joins TRBV6-2 or TRBV6-3 to TRBJ1-1; D is unresolved. The ends were cut back, 4 bases at V and 4 bases at J, with 16 bases in the middle. The length of the CDR3 is 15 residues. Germline assignment: CDR1 MNHEY and CDR2 SVGEGT. The CDR3 is CASSSVGRPRTEAFF. DNA of the CDR3: TGTGCCAGCAGTTCCGTGGGCCGCCCGCGCACTGAAGCTTTCTTT.